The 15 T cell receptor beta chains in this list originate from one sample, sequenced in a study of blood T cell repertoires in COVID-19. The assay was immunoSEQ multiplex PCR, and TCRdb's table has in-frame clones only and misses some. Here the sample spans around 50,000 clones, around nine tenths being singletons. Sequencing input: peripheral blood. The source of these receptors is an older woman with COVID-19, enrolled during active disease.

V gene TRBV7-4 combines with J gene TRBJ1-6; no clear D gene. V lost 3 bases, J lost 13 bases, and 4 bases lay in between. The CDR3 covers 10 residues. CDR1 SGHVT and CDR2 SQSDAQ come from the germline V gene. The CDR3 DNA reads TGTGCCAGCAGCTTCTACCCCCTCCACTTT. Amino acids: CASSFYPLHF.

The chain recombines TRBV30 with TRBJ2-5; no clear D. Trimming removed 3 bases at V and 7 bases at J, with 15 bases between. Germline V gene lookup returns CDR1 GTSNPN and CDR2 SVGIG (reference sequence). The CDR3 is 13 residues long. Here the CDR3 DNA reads TGTGCCTGGAGCTCTCGTAACCCGGGGACCCAGTACTTC. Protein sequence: CAWSSRNPGTQYF. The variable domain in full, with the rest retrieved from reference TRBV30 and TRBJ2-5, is SQTIHQWPATLVQPVGSPLSLECTVEGTSNPNLYWYRQAAGRGLQLLFYSVGIGQISSEVPQNLSASRPQDRQFILSSKKLLLSDSGFYLCAWSSRNPGTQYFGPGTRLLVL.

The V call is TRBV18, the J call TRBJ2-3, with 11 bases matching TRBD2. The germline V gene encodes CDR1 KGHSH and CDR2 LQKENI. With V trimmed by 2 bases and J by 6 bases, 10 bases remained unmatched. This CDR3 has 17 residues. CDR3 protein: CASSPTRTSGPGDTQYF. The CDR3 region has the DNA TGTGCCAGCTCACCAACTAGGACTAGCGGGCCTGGGGATACGCAGTATTTT.

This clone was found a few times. The CDR3 nucleotides are TGTGCCAGTAGTATAAGCAAGAACACTGAAGCTTTCTTT. It encodes CASSISKNTEAFF. This chain links TRBV19 with TRBJ1-1, with D unresolved. Trimming removed 2 bases at V and 1 base at J, with 5 bases between. This CDR3 has 13 residues. Per the germline V gene, CDR1 is LNHDA and CDR2 is SQIVND (reference sequence).

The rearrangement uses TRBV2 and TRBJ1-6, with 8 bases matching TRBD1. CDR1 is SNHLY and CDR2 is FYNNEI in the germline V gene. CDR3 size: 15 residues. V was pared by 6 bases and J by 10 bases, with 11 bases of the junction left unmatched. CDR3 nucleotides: TGTGCCAGCAGGCTCAGGGGGCTCGGTGGGTCACCCCTCCACTTT. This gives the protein CASRLRGLGGSPLHF.

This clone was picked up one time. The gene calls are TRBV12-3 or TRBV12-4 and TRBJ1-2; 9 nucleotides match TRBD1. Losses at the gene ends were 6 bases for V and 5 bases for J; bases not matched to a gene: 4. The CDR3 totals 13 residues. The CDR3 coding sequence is TGTGCCAGCAGCACAGGGGGCGCGTATGGCTACACCTTC. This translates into CASSTGGAYGYTF.

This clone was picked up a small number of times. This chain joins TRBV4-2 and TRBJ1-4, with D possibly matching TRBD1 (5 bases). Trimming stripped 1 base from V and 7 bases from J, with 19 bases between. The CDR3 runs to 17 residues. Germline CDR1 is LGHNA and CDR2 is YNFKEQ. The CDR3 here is CASSQVSGRQSGEKLFF. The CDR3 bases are TGTGCCAGCAGCCAAGTATCCGGCCGACAGTCGGGTGAAAAACTGTTTTTT.

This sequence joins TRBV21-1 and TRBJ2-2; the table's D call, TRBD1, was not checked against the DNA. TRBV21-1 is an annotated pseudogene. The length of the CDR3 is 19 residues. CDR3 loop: CASSKALPRIQGRTGELFF. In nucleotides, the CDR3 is TGTGCCAGCAGCAAAGCCCTACCGCGTATACAGGGGCGGACCGGGGAGCTGTTTTTT.

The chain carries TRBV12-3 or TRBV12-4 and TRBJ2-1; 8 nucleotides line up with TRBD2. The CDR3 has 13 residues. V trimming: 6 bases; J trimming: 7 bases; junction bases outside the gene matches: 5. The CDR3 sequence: CASRQTSANEQFF. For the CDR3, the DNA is TGTGCCAGCAGACAGACTAGCGCGAATGAGCAGTTCTTC.

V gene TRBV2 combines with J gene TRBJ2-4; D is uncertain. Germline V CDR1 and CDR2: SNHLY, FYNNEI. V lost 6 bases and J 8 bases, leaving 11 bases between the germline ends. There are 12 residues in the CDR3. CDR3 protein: CASRLRRYIQYF. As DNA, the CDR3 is TGTGCCAGCAGATTAAGGCGGTACATTCAGTACTTC.

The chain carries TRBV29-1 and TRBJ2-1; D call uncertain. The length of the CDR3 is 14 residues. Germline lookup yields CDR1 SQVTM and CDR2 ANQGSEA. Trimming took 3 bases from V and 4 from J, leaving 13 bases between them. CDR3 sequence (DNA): TGCAGCGTTGAGCGAGAAATACTATACAATGAGCAGTTCTTC. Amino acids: CSVEREILYNEQFF.

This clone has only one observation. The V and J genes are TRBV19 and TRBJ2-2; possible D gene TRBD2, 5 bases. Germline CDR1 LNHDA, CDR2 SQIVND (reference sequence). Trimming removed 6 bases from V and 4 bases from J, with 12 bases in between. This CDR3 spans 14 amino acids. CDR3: CASSLDGITGELFF. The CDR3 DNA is TGTGCCAGTAGCCTCGACGGGATCACCGGGGAGCTGTTTTTT.

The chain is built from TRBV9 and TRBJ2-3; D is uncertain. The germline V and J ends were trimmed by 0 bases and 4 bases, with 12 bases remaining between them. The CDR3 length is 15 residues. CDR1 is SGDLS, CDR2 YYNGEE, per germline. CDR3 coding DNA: TGTGCCAGCAGCGTAGATCTTAGCCCCCCAGATACGCAGTATTTT. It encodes CASSVDLSPPDTQYF. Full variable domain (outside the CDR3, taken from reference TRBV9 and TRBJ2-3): DSGVTQTPKHLITATGQRVTLRCSPRSGDLSVYWYQQSLDQGLQFLIQYYNGEERAKGNILERFSAQQFPDLHSELNLSSLELGDSALYFCASSVDLSPPDTQYFGPGTRLTVL.

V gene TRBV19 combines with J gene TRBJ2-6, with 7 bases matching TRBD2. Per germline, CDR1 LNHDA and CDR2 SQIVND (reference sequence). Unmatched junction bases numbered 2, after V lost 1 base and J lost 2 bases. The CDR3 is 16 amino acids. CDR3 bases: TGTGCCAGTAGTATAGGCGGGAGTGCTGGGGCCAACGTCCTGACTTTC. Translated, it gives CASSIGGSAGANVLTF.

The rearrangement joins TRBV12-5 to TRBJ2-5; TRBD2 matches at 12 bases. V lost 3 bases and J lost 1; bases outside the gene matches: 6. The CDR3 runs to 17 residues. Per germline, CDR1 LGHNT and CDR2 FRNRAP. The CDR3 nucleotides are TGTGCTAGTGGTTTCTCCGGACTAGCGGGAATCCAAGAGACCCAGTACTTC. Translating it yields CASGFSGLAGIQETQYF. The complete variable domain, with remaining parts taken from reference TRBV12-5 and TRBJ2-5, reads DARVTQTPRHKVTEMGQEVTMRCQPILGHNTVFWYRQTMMQGLELLAYFRNRAPLDDSGMPKDRFSAEMPDATLATLKIQPSEPRDSAVYFCASGFSGLAGIQETQYFGPGTRLLVL.